This TCR beta chain was observed in a study of T cells in narcolepsy. Germline values: CDR1 SGHTA, CDR2 FQGNSA. The CDR3 totals 15 residues. Between the trimmed V and J ends, which lost 6 bases and 0 bases, there was a span of 11 bases. Generated by immunoSEQ multiplex PCR, the TCRdb table keeps only in-frame clones and is missing some. Of roughly 25,000 clones in the sample, 60% to 75% are singletons; the top ten hold roughly 12%. V gene TRBV7-2 combines with J gene TRBJ2-2; TRBD1 or TRBD2 may be the D gene (5 bases each). The sequenced material came from memory (CD45RA-) CD4+ T cells from blood. This sequence was found in a human donor in good health. CDR3 sequence reads: CASRGDAANTGELFF. The DNA for the CDR3 is TGTGCCAGCAGGGGGGACGCCGCGAACACCGGGGAGCTGTTTTTT.